This entry lists 14 T cell receptor beta chains sequenced from one sample in a study of blood T cell repertoires in COVID-19. Measured with immunoSEQ multiplex PCR; TCRdb has only the in-frame clones, and not every one. The sample yields about 370,000 clones, around 92% seen once. The source material was peripheral blood. The receptors here all came from a woman in her 30s with COVID-19, enrolled during active disease.

The chain joins TRBV29-1 to TRBJ2-5; 9 bases are shared with TRBD1. The V gene's germline CDR1 is SQVTM and CDR2 ANQGSEA. The CDR3 has 15 amino acids. The J segment lost 5 bases and the V segment lost 3 bases, leaving 10 bases of the junction unmatched. CDR3 protein: CSVDRPTGGGETQYF. The CDR3, as DNA: TGCAGCGTTGATCGCCCGACAGGGGGTGGGGAGACCCAGTACTTC.

The genes are TRBV28 and TRBJ2-2; 9 nucleotides line up with TRBD1. CDR1 MDHEN and CDR2 SYDVKM come from the germline V gene. The junction had 13 bases not matched to a gene; V was cut back by 7 bases and J by 4 bases. This CDR3 region has 17 residues. In DNA form, the CDR3 reads TGTGCCAGCACTCCCCGCCTAAGGACAGGGGCCACCGGGGAGCTGTTTTTT. It is translated as CASTPRLRTGATGELFF.

This chain joins TRBV6-2 or TRBV6-3 and TRBJ2-4; 7 bases agree with TRBD2. Germline CDR1 and CDR2: MNHEY and SVGEGT. The CDR3 runs 16 residues. V lost 4 bases, J lost 7 bases, and 13 bases stayed unmatched. The chain's CDR3 is CASSSRGAGPRNIQYF. The CDR3 DNA follows: TGTGCCAGCAGTTCGCGTGGAGCGGGACCCCGGAACATTCAGTACTTC.

V and J are TRBV7-8 and TRBJ1-5; 9 nucleotides align to TRBD1. V shed 3 bases and J 5 bases; nucleotides not matched to a gene: 5. From germline, CDR1 is SGHVS and CDR2 FQNEAQ. This CDR3 has 15 residues. The CDR3 region has the DNA TGTGCCAGCAGCTTGGGGACAGGGATGCATCAGCCCCAGCATTTT. Protein product: CASSLGTGMHQPQHF. Full variable domain (rest looked up from reference TRBV7-8 and TRBJ1-5): GAGVSQSPRYKVAKRGQDVALRCDPISGHVSLFWYQQALGQGPEFLTYFQNEAQLDKSGLPSDRFFAERPEGSVSTLKIQRTQQEDSAVYLCASSLGTGMHQPQHFGDGTRLSIL.

This chain uses TRBV18 with TRBJ2-7, with unresolved D. Germline CDR1 is KGHSH and CDR2 is LQKENI. The CDR3 consists of 14 residues. V lost 2 bases to trimming and J lost 4 bases, with 12 bases between them. CDR3 protein: CASSPTARGYEQYF. For the CDR3, the DNA is TGTGCCAGCTCACCAACGGCACGAGGTTACGAGCAGTACTTC.

The rearrangement uses TRBV7-8 and TRBJ1-6, with D maybe TRBD1 (6 bases). The CDR3 is 16 residues long. CDR1 and CDR2 (germline): SGHVS, FQNEAQ. Trimming took 1 base from V and 7 from J, leaving 14 bases between them. The CDR3 protein is CASSLGMGAANSPLHF. The CDR3 DNA reads as TGTGCCAGCAGCTTAGGGATGGGGGCGGCGAATTCACCCCTCCACTTT. Full variable domain (rest looked up from reference TRBV7-8 and TRBJ1-6): GAGVSQSPRYKVAKRGQDVALRCDPISGHVSLFWYQQALGQGPEFLTYFQNEAQLDKSGLPSDRFFAERPEGSVSTLKIQRTQQEDSAVYLCASSLGMGAANSPLHFGNGTRLTVT.

V gene TRBV4-3 combines with J gene TRBJ2-1; possibly TRBD1 for D (6 bases). CDR1 LGHNA and CDR2 YSLEER come from the germline V gene. Trimming took 0 bases from V and 9 from J, leaving 9 bases between them. The length of the CDR3 is 13 residues. CDR3 sequence reads: CASSQEGAGEQFF. CDR3 coding DNA: TGCGCCAGCAGCCAAGAGGGGGCGGGTGAGCAGTTCTTC.

About this clone itself: Other DNA variants within this sample encode the same CDR3. The rearrangement joins TRBV6-2 or TRBV6-3 to TRBJ2-7; D gene unclear. Looked up from germline, CDR1 is MNHEY and CDR2 is SVGEGT. The V end was cut by 5 bases, the J end by 0 bases, with 5 bases between. The CDR3 is 12 amino acids. This CDR3 reads CASSPNSYEQYF. In DNA form, the CDR3 reads TGTGCCAGCAGTCCAAACTCCTACGAGCAGTACTTC.

The V call is TRBV7-9, the J call TRBJ2-5; 8 bases agree with TRBD2. The CDR3 consists of 15 residues. Germline V CDR1 and CDR2: SEHNR, FQNEAQ (reference sequence). Germline trimming cut 4 bases from V and 1 base from J; bases unmatched to any gene: 5. CDR3 amino acids: CASSSFGGVQETQYF. The CDR3 DNA follows: TGTGCCAGCAGCTCATTCGGGGGGGTCCAAGAGACCCAGTACTTC.

The V gene is TRBV5-4, the J gene TRBJ1-6; D is ambiguous. CDR3 length: 15 residues. Germline assignment: CDR1 SGHNT and CDR2 YYREEE (reference sequence). Trimming removed 3 bases from V and 1 base from J, with 8 bases in between. This chain's CDR3 is CASSWASSYNSPLHF. The CDR3 DNA is TGTGCCAGCAGCTGGGCGTCGTCCTATAATTCACCCCTCCACTTT.

The chain couples TRBV7-8 to TRBJ2-5; perhaps TRBD2 as D (6 bases). Per the germline V gene, CDR1 is SGHVS and CDR2 is FQNEAQ. V was clipped by 1 base and J by 1 base, with 10 bases between them. The CDR3 runs to 15 residues. The DNA of the CDR3 is TGTGCCAGCAGCTTAGTGGTGGGACTCCAAGAGACCCAGTACTTC. Translating gives CASSLVVGLQETQYF.

V and J are TRBV3-1 (or the pseudogene TRBV3-2) and TRBJ1-3; TRBD1 is a possible D gene (5 bases). Between the trimmed V and J ends, which lost 4 bases and 2 bases, there was a span of 12 bases. The length of the CDR3 is 15 residues. CDR1 LGHDT and CDR2 YNNKEL come from the germline V gene (reference sequence). In DNA, the CDR3 is TGTGCCAGCAGCCGACTAGGGGCGACTGGAAACACCATATATTTT. The encoded protein is CASSRLGATGNTIYF.

The chain employs TRBV6-6 and TRBJ2-7; TRBD1 matches at 8 bases. V trimming: 2 bases; J trimming: 6 bases; junction bases outside the gene matches: 3. This CDR3 is 13 amino acids long. From germline, CDR1 is MNHNY and CDR2 SVGAGI (reference sequence). This chain's CDR3 is CASSYHDRGEQYV. The CDR3 nucleotides read TGTGCCAGCAGTTACCACGACAGGGGCGAGCAGTACGTC.

The chain employs TRBV19 and TRBJ2-1; 10 bases line up with TRBD1. Germline assignment: CDR1 LNHDA and CDR2 SQIVND (reference sequence). The CDR3 runs to 20 residues. Trimming took 7 bases from V and 0 from J; bases not matched to a gene: 18. The CDR3 here is CASTSGGQGRPRSSYNEQFF. In DNA form, the CDR3 reads TGTGCCAGTACTTCAGGGGGACAGGGGAGGCCAAGGAGCTCCTACAATGAGCAGTTCTTC.